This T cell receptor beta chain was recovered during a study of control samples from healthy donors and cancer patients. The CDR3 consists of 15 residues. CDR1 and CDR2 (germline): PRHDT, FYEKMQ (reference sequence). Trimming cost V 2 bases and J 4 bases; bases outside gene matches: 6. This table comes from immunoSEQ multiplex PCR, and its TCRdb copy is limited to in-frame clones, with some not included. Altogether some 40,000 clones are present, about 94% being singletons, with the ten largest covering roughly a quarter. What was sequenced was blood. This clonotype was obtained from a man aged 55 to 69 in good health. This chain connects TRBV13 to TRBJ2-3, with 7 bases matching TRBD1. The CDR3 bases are TGTGCCAGCAGCTTACGGACAGGTCTCTCAGATACGCAGTATTTT. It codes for CASSLRTGLSDTQYF.